These 18 T cell receptor beta chains originate from one sample sequenced in a study of blood T cells in healthy people across ages. PCR was performed a second time for about 7 to 12 cycles using a sample-barcoded 5' primer and a J-beta primer mix. TCRdb recomputed calls from the 5' RACE reads with MiXCR, one row per CDR3 protein. Of around 820,000 distinct CDR3 sequences in the sample, approximately 25% were seen once. These sequences were also reported in another study, on T cells of mothers and their children.

Specimen: blood. The receptors here all came from a boy aged 5-17 years in good health.

This clonotype was counted only a few times. J is TRBJ2-5 and V is TRBV6-5; perhaps D is TRBD1 or TRBD2 (6 bases each). This CDR3 spans 13 amino acids. Germline V CDR1 and CDR2: MNHEY, SVGAGI. V was shortened by 6 bases and J by 5 bases, with 13 bases between the two germline ends. The chain's CDR3 is CASSEGGRETQYF. DNA of the CDR3: TGTGCCAGCAGCGAGGGGGGCCGGGAGACCCAGTACTTC.

This clonotype was counted only a few times. The genes are TRBV27 and TRBJ1-2; 7 nucleotides match TRBD1. V lost 4 bases and J lost 6; bases outside the gene matches: 8. The CDR3 loop spans 14 amino acids. Per germline, CDR1 MNHEY and CDR2 SMNVEV (reference sequence). The CDR3 nucleotides are TGTGCCAGCAGTTATGGGGGGACAGTGAATGGCTACACCTTC. This codes for CASSYGGTVNGYTF.

This clonotype was observed a few times. The chain carries TRBV7-9 and TRBJ2-7; D uncertain. Per the germline V gene, CDR1 is SEHNR and CDR2 is FQNEAQ (reference sequence). With 2 bases removed from V and 7 bases from J, the gap between germline ends came to 12 bases. CDR3 length: 13 amino acids. This CDR3 reads CASSLIASEEQYF. The CDR3 coding sequence is TGTGCCAGCAGCTTAATTGCGTCGGAGGAGCAGTACTTC.

This clonotype showed up just a few times. The chain joins TRBV3-1 to TRBJ2-7; no definite D call. The CDR3 contains 12 residues. Trimming left V 1 base short and J 5 bases short, with 6 bases between. Germline values: CDR1 LGHDT, CDR2 YNNKEL (reference sequence). Here the CDR3 DNA reads TGTGCCAGCAGCCAAGTTGCGAACGAGCAGTACTTC. Translation: CASSQVANEQYF.

The chain joins TRBV11-2 to TRBJ2-3, with TRBD2 matching 7 bases. Germline CDR1 SGHAT, CDR2 FQNNGV. J gave up 2 bases and V 2 bases, and 10 bases lay outside the gene matches. This CDR3 is built from 17 residues. CDR3 DNA sequence: TGTGCCAGCAGCTTATTCTTGTCTAGCGGAAACACAGATACGCAGTATTTT. Encoded protein: CASSLFLSSGNTDTQYF.

The rearrangement joins TRBV20-1 to TRBJ1-5; a weak D match, TRBD1 (6 bases). CDR1 DFQATT and CDR2 SNEGSKA come from the germline V gene (reference sequence). This CDR3 has 12 amino acids. Trimming cost V 6 bases and J 11 bases, with 17 bases left between them. CDR3 nucleotides: TGCAGTGCCCCACGGCAGGGGCAGACCCAGCATTTT. It yields the protein CSAPRQGQTQHF.

The rearrangement links TRBV20-1 to TRBJ2-4; D gene unclear. Between the trimmed V and J ends, which lost 0 bases and 0 bases, there was a span of 6 bases. The CDR3 loop spans 14 amino acids. Germline V gene data show CDR1 as DFQATT and CDR2 as SNEGSKA (reference sequence). CDR3 protein: CSARDGEAKNIQYF. The CDR3 bases are TGCAGTGCTAGAGATGGTGAAGCCAAAAACATTCAGTACTTC.

This clonotype was seen only a few times. The chain couples TRBV9 to TRBJ1-4, with no clear D. This CDR3 spans 13 amino acids. The germline V gene encodes CDR1 SGDLS and CDR2 YYNGEE. V dropped 3 bases and J dropped 7 bases, with 10 bases sitting between them. The DNA for the CDR3 is TGTGCCAGCAGCGGCCCTTTGGGTGAAAAACTGTTTTTT. Encoded protein: CASSGPLGEKLFF. The full variable domain, in which reference TRBV9 and TRBJ1-4 provide the parts outside the CDR3, is DSGVTQTPKHLITATGQRVTLRCSPRSGDLSVYWYQQSLDQGLQFLIQYYNGEERAKGNILERFSAQQFPDLHSELNLSSLELGDSALYFCASSGPLGEKLFFGSGTQLSVL.

The CDR3 loop reads CSASNRGYEQYF. CDR3 DNA sequence: TGCAGTGCCTCGAACCGGGGCTACGAGCAGTACTTC. The chain combines TRBV20-1 with TRBJ2-5; perhaps TRBD2 as D (5 bases). The J call may not be correct, given that the DNA end is closer to TRBJ2-7. This CDR3 comprises 12 residues. CDR1 DFQATT and CDR2 SNEGSKA come from the germline V gene (reference sequence).

This clonotype was seen a handful of times. This chain connects TRBV14 to TRBJ1-6; D is unclear. Germline lookup yields CDR1 SGHDN and CDR2 FVKESK. This CDR3 region has 14 residues. Between the trimmed V and J ends, which lost 0 bases and 9 bases, there was a span of 9 bases. CDR3 sequence: CASSQDYSFSPLHF. The CDR3 region has the DNA TGTGCCAGCAGCCAAGACTACTCATTTTCACCCCTCCACTTT.

The chain employs TRBV7-6 and TRBJ2-1; 8 nucleotides match TRBD2. Germline V lookup: CDR1 SGHVS, CDR2 FNYEAQ. With 4 bases clipped from V and 2 bases from J, the junction kept 13 bases outside the gene matches. This CDR3 comprises 18 residues. CDR3 in amino acids: CASSSPIRAGGAYNEQFF. CDR3 nucleotide sequence: TGTGCCAGCAGCTCCCCGATTAGGGCGGGAGGTGCCTACAATGAGCAGTTCTTC.

This sequence joins TRBV6-6 and TRBJ2-1, with D tentatively TRBD2 (5 bases). The DNA end is a closer match to TRBJ2-5, so the J assignment may be wrong. CDR3 length: 11 residues. Germline V gives CDR1 MNHNY, CDR2 SVGAGI (reference sequence). The CDR3 bases are TGTGCCAGCAGTTACGGCGGGCCCCAGTACTTC. This encodes CASSYGGPQYF.

The V gene is TRBV27, the J gene TRBJ1-4; the D gene is possibly TRBD1 (5 bases). This CDR3 region has 16 residues. The V gene lost 4 bases and the J gene lost 10 bases, with 22 bases spanning the gap. CDR1 is MNHEY and CDR2 is SMNVEV in the germline V gene (reference sequence). The CDR3 nucleotides read TGTGCCAGCAGTTCGGCACCCGGGACGGCAGTTGGAAAACTGTTTTTT. Its protein product is CASSSAPGTAVGKLFF.

This clonotype was recorded a few times. The chain combines TRBV10-3 with TRBJ2-2, with TRBD2 as a possible D gene (6 bases). CDR1 ENHRY and CDR2 SYGVKD come from the germline V gene. The CDR3 runs to 14 residues. V lost 8 bases to trimming and J lost 5 bases, with 15 bases between them. The CDR3 region has the DNA TGTGCCATCGCGTCCCTCGGGGGAACCGGGGAGCTGTTTTTT. Amino acids: CAIASLGGTGELFF.

This clonotype was counted only a few times. The chain combines TRBV9 with TRBJ2-6, with TRBD2 as a possible D gene (5 bases). The CDR3 sequence is 16 residues long. Germline assignment: CDR1 SGDLS and CDR2 YYNGEE. Between the trimmed V and J ends, which lost 6 bases and 5 bases, there was a span of 18 bases. CDR3 protein: CASTLGLAERANVLTF. The CDR3 bases are TGTGCCAGCACCCTCGGACTCGCCGAGAGGGCCAACGTCCTGACTTTC.

CDR3 sequence: CASSQDPSGSLNEQFF. The CDR3 region has the DNA TGCGCCAGCAGCCAAGATCCCAGCGGGAGTTTGAATGAGCAGTTCTTC. The rearrangement links TRBV4-3 to TRBJ2-1; 8 positions agree with TRBD2. Germline CDR1 and CDR2: LGHNA and YSLEER. The CDR3 consists of 16 residues. V shed 0 bases and J 7 bases; nucleotides not matched to a gene: 8.

This clonotype has a handful of counts. V and J are TRBV7-8 and TRBJ2-1; D is undetermined. The J call is in doubt because the DNA end fits TRBJ2-5 better. Germline V lookup: CDR1 SGHVS, CDR2 FQNEAQ. CDR3 size: 13 residues. This CDR3 is CASSFGFQETQYF. The CDR3 DNA reads as TGTGCCAGCAGCTTCGGGTTTCAAGAGACCCAGTACTTC.

This clonotype was picked up a small number of times. The V gene is TRBV6-5, the J gene TRBJ2-3, with D tentatively TRBD2 (5 bases). CDR3 length equals 14 residues. The V gene's germline CDR1 is MNHEY and CDR2 SVGAGI. V was clipped by 4 bases and J by 4 bases, with 12 bases between them. In nucleotides, the CDR3 is TGTGCCAGCAGTTTGACCCTCGGGGCAGATACGCAGTATTTT. This codes for CASSLTLGADTQYF.